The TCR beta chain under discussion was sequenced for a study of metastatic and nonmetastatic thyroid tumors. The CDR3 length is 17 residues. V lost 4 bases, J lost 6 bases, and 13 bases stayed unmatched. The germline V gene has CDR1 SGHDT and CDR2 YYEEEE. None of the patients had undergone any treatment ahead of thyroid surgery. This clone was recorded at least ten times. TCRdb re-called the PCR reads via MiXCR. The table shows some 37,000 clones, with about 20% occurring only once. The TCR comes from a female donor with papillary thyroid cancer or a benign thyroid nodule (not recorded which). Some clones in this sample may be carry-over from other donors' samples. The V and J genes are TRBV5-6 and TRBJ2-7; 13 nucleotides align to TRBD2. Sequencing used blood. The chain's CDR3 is CASSLQLGLAGVTEQYF. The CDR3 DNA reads TGTGCCAGCAGCCTACAACTAGGACTAGCGGGAGTAACCGAGCAGTACTTC. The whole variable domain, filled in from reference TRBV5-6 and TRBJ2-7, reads DAGVTQSPTHLIKTRGQQVTLRCSPKSGHDTVSWYQQALGQGPQFIFQYYEEEERQRGNFPDRFSGHQFPNYSSELNVNALLLGDSALYLCASSLQLGLAGVTEQYFGPGTRLTVT.